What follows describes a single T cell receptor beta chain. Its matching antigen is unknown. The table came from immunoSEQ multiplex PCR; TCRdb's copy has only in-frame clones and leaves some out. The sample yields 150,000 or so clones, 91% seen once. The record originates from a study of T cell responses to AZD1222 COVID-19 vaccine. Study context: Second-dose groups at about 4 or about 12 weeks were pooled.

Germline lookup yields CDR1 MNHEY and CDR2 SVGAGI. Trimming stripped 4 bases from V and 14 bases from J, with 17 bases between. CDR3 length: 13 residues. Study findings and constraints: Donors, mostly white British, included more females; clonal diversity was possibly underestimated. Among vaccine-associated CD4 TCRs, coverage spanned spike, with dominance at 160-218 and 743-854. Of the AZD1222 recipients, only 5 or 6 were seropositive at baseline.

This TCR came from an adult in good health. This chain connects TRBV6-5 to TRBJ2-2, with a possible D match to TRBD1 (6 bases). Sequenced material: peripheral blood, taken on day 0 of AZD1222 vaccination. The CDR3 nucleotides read TGTGCCAGCAGTTCCGGGAACACAGGGAAACTGTTTTTT. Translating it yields CASSSGNTGKLFF.